A single sample is the source of the 15 T cell receptor beta chains below, sequenced in a study of identical twins. TCRdb reprocessed the 5' RACE reads with MiXCR, giving one entry per CDR3 protein. The repertoire holds roughly 470,000 distinct CDR3 sequences, 14% seen once, with 0.8% to 1% in the top ten. This sample was shared with a second study, whose subject was yellow fever vaccine responses in identical twins.

Sequenced input: CD4+ T cells sorted from blood. The source is a woman aged 18-29 years in good health.

With regard to this clonotype: Sequence at one end of the junction differs from germline and may be a read error. The V and J genes are TRBV9 and TRBJ2-1, with 7 bases fitting TRBD1. CDR1 and CDR2 from the germline V gene are SGDLS and YYNGEE. The CDR3 is 14 amino acids. CDR3 region: CASSVGTGNNGQFF. The CDR3 nucleotides are TGTGCCAGCAGCGTAGGGACAGGAAACAATGGGCAGTTCTTC.

V is TRBV12-3 or TRBV12-4 and J is TRBJ2-7; 10 nucleotides match TRBD2. The CDR3 runs 13 residues. J lost 7 bases, V lost 10 bases, and 10 bases had no gene match. DNA of the CDR3: TGTGCCACCCAAACTAGCGGGATTGGAGAGCAGTACTTC. Protein sequence: CATQTSGIGEQYF.

This clonotype was counted between two and nine times. This chain links TRBV15 with TRBJ2-5; 9 bases match TRBD2. This CDR3 is built from 15 residues. V lost 2 bases, J lost 5 bases, and 6 bases stayed unmatched. Germline lookup yields CDR1 LNHNV and CDR2 YYDKDF (reference sequence). The CDR3 protein is CATSRSGTSLETQYF. The CDR3 coding sequence is TGTGCCACCAGCAGATCAGGGACTAGCTTGGAGACCCAGTACTTC.

This clonotype was recorded many times. V and J are TRBV7-2 and TRBJ2-7, with TRBD2 matching over 7 bases. Germline V gene lookup returns CDR1 SGHTA and CDR2 FQGNSA. V was clipped by 5 bases and J by 1 base; unmatched bases: 14. The CDR3 totals 17 residues. The DNA for the CDR3 is TGTGCCAGCAGCCTATCTGGCGGGAGAATAAGATCCTACGAGCAGTACTTC. Amino acids: CASSLSGGRIRSYEQYF.

This clonotype was recorded many times. The genes are TRBV15 and TRBJ1-2, with no clear D. With 1 base removed from V and 6 bases from J, the gap between germline ends came to 9 bases. Germline-derived CDR1 and CDR2 are LNHNV and YYDKDF (reference sequence). This CDR3 has 13 residues. The CDR3 DNA reads as TGTGCCACCAGCAGAGCTTCTCTCGATGGCTACACCTTC. As protein: CATSRASLDGYTF. The whole variable domain, filled in from reference TRBV15 and TRBJ1-2, reads DAMVIQNPRYQVTQFGKPVTLSCSQTLNHNVMYWYQQKSSQAPKLLFHYYDKDFNNEADTPDNFQSRRPNTSFCFLDIRSPGLGDTAMYLCATSRASLDGYTFGSGTRLTVV.

The chain has TRBV14 and TRBJ2-2; D is perhaps TRBD2 (5 bases). Germline CDR1 SGHDN, CDR2 FVKESK. The CDR3 has 16 residues. V was pared by 2 bases and J by 0 bases, with 10 bases between. The CDR3, as DNA: TGTGCCAGCAGCCAATGGAGGAGTTCGAACACCGGGGAGCTGTTTTTT. Its translation is CASSQWRSSNTGELFF.

This clonotype occurred a few times. J is TRBJ2-7 and V is TRBV7-2; D is possibly TRBD1 (5 bases). This CDR3 spans 15 amino acids. Germline V gene data show CDR1 as SGHTA and CDR2 as FQGNSA. Between the trimmed V and J ends, which lost 5 bases and 2 bases, there was a span of 16 bases. The CDR3 DNA is TGTGCCAGCAGCCGTCCTGAGGACAAAGCCTACGAGCAGTACTTC. This gives the protein CASSRPEDKAYEQYF.

This clonotype was counted many times. The CDR3 sequence is CASRPGGALINTIYF. The CDR3 region has the DNA TGTGCCAGCCGTCCGGGGGGGGCGCTCATAAACACCATATATTTT. The chain is built from TRBV12-3 or TRBV12-4 and TRBJ1-3; tentative D call: TRBD1 (6 bases). The CDR3 has 15 residues. V gave up 8 bases and J gave up 6 bases, with 20 bases separating them.

This clonotype was seen a few times. The chain combines TRBV20-1 with TRBJ1-1; D unresolved. Germline CDR1 is DFQATT and CDR2 is SNEGSKA (reference sequence). Trimming stripped 3 bases from V and 1 base from J, with 12 bases between. The CDR3 has 14 amino acids. The CDR3, as DNA: TGCAGTGCTAGTCGTTGGCAGGCGAACACTGAAGCTTTCTTT. Protein product: CSASRWQANTEAFF.

The rearrangement uses TRBV20-1 and TRBJ2-7; 8 positions agree with TRBD1. V was clipped by 3 bases and J by 10 bases; unmatched bases: 5. The CDR3 is 11 amino acids. Per the germline V gene, CDR1 is DFQATT and CDR2 is SNEGSKA (reference sequence). In nucleotides, the CDR3 is TGCAGTGCTAGTACCGCAGGGGGCCAGTACTTC. Its protein is CSASTAGGQYF.

This chain joins TRBV5-1 and TRBJ2-1; D might be TRBD1 or TRBD2, each matching 5 bases. The ends were cut back, 0 bases at V and 5 bases at J, with 15 bases in the middle. This CDR3 spans 16 amino acids. CDR1 and CDR2 (germline): SGHRS, YFSETQ. CDR3 protein: CASSLVTGGTDNEQFF. For the CDR3, the DNA is TGCGCCAGCAGCTTGGTCACAGGTGGGACGGACAATGAGCAGTTCTTC.

At least ten counts were recorded for this clonotype. The V and J genes are TRBV3-1 and TRBJ1-2; D is undetermined. This CDR3 has 13 amino acids. Germline assignment: CDR1 LGHDT and CDR2 YNNKEL (reference sequence). Trimming left V 6 bases short and J 7 bases short, with 15 bases between. CDR3 DNA sequence: TGTGCCAGCAGTTCCTCGATTGGGTCTGGCTACACCTTC. Residues: CASSSSIGSGYTF.

The V gene is TRBV11-2, the J gene TRBJ1-3; D is perhaps TRBD1 (6 bases). The CDR3 totals 17 residues. V lost 4 bases, J lost 4 bases, and 20 bases lay in between. Germline V gene lookup returns CDR1 SGHAT and CDR2 FQNNGV. CDR3 sequence: CASSSERSGTRGNTIYF. The CDR3 region has the DNA TGTGCCAGCAGCTCCGAAAGATCCGGGACACGGGGAAACACCATATATTTT. The complete variable domain, with remaining parts taken from reference TRBV11-2 and TRBJ1-3, reads EAGVAQSPRYKIIEKRQSVAFWCNPISGHATLYWYQQILGQGPKLLIQFQNNGVVDDSQLPKDRFSAERLKGVDSTLKIQPAKLEDSAVYLCASSSERSGTRGNTIYFGEGSWLTVV.

This clonotype was seen only a few times. The J gene is TRBJ2-1, the V gene TRBV25-1; D might be TRBD2 (6 bases). This CDR3 has 21 amino acids. Looked up from germline, CDR1 is MGHDK and CDR2 is SYGVNS. Trimming left V 7 bases short and J 7 bases short, with 38 bases between. The CDR3 reads CASNFGLRVAVFSYSMNEQFF. Here the CDR3 DNA reads TGTGCCAGCAATTTTGGACTTCGGGTAGCGGTTTTTTCTTATTCGATGAATGAGCAGTTCTTC.

The V call is TRBV20-1, the J call TRBJ2-7; 7 nucleotides line up with TRBD2. The J segment lost 5 bases and the V segment lost 3 bases, leaving 13 bases of the junction unmatched. The germline V gene encodes CDR1 DFQATT and CDR2 SNEGSKA (reference sequence). This CDR3 comprises 15 residues. The CDR3, as DNA: TGCAGTGCTAGCCTAGGCGGCGGGAGTTACCACGAGCAGTACTTC. It translates to CSASLGGGSYHEQYF.